Below are 30 T cell receptor beta chains sequenced from a single sample in a study of blood T cell repertoires in COVID-19. Clones were sequenced by immunoSEQ multiplex PCR, and TCRdb holds only the in-frame ones, with some missing. The data contain some 410,000 clones, approximately 90% of them singletons. The sequencing input was PBMCs or T cells enriched from blood (not recorded which). The receptors here all came from a woman in her thirties with acute COVID-19.

The V gene is TRBV3-1 (or the pseudogene TRBV3-2), the J gene TRBJ1-6; tentative D call: TRBD1 (6 bases). Germline V gene lookup returns CDR1 LGHDT and CDR2 YNNKEL (reference sequence). The CDR3 loop spans 16 amino acids. Trimming shortened V by 5 bases and J by 7 bases, and 18 bases separated the two germline ends. CDR3 sequence: CASSGEPRTENSPLHF. CDR3 DNA sequence: TGTGCCAGCAGCGGAGAGCCCCGGACAGAAAATTCACCCCTCCACTTT.

For this clone: Other DNA sequences in this sample translate to the same CDR3. In DNA, the CDR3 is TGTGCCAGTAGTATCGGGACAGGGTACGAAAAACTGTTTTTT. Its protein is CASSIGTGYEKLFF. This chain connects TRBV19 to TRBJ1-4, with 9 nucleotides matching TRBD1. The CDR3 is 14 residues long. In germline, CDR1 is LNHDA, CDR2 SQIVND (reference sequence). The V gene end was trimmed by 3 bases and the J gene end by 8 bases; junction bases not matched to a gene: 4.

This clone has more than one count but fewer than ten. This rearrangement joins TRBV5-1 to TRBJ2-1; TRBD2 matches at 7 bases. Germline V CDR1 and CDR2: SGHRS, YFSETQ. CDR3 length: 14 residues. Trimming took 8 bases from V and 3 from J; bases not matched to a gene: 8. As DNA, the CDR3 is TGCGCCAGTGCGGCGGGAGACCTCTACAATGAGCAGTTCTTC. It translates to CASAAGDLYNEQFF.

This chain uses TRBV24-1 with TRBJ1-2; D is possibly TRBD1 (5 bases). Germline V gene data show CDR1 as KGHDR and CDR2 as SFDVKD. This CDR3 comprises 14 residues. V was trimmed by 5 bases and J by 6 bases, leaving 15 bases between them. Here the CDR3 DNA reads TGTGCCACCAGTGGCCCAGGGTCCTTGGATGGCTACACCTTC. It yields the protein CATSGPGSLDGYTF.

The chain recombines TRBV27 with TRBJ2-5; TRBD1 agrees at 8 bases. With V trimmed by 5 bases and J by 4 bases, 12 bases remained unmatched. The CDR3 is made up of 16 amino acids. CDR1 is MNHEY and CDR2 is SMNVEV in the germline V gene (reference sequence). The CDR3 loop reads CASSKREHRGTETQYF. As DNA, the CDR3 is TGTGCCAGCAGTAAAAGGGAGCACAGGGGGACAGAGACCCAGTACTTC.

The chain is built from TRBV7-9 and TRBJ1-2; 9 bases align to TRBD1. This CDR3 region has 15 residues. The ends lost 1 base at V and 2 bases at J; junction bases unmatched: 2. Germline lookup yields CDR1 SEHNR and CDR2 FQNEAQ (reference sequence). The CDR3 nucleotides are TGTGCCAGCAGCTTAGGGGGACAGGGAAACTATGGCTACACCTTC. This gives the protein CASSLGGQGNYGYTF.

CDR3 region: CASSYGGYGYTF. The DNA for the CDR3 is TGTGCCAGCAGTTACGGAGGCTATGGCTACACCTTC. The V call is TRBV12-3 or TRBV12-4, the J call TRBJ1-2, with D unresolved. The CDR3 has 12 amino acids. Deletions cut 4 bases from V and 4 bases from J, with 7 bases between.

The gene calls are TRBV2 and TRBJ2-1, with 12 positions matching TRBD2. V shed 1 base, J shed 6 bases, and the junction held 4 bases outside the gene matches. This CDR3 has 16 residues. Germline CDR1 is SNHLY and CDR2 is FYNNEI. The CDR3 loop is CASSEELAGGSNEQFF. The CDR3, as DNA: TGTGCCAGCAGTGAAGAGCTAGCGGGGGGGAGCAATGAGCAGTTCTTC. The full variable domain, its missing parts supplied by reference TRBV2 and TRBJ2-1, is EPEVTQTPSHQVTQMGQEVILRCVPISNHLYFYWYRQILGQKVEFLVSFYNNEISEKSEIFDDQFSVERPDGSNFTLKIRSTKLEDSAMYFCASSEELAGGSNEQFFGPGTRLTVL.

The V call is TRBV12-5, the J call TRBJ1-2, with no clear D. Germline V lookup: CDR1 LGHNT, CDR2 FRNRAP. Trimming pared 2 bases from V and 3 bases from J, leaving 19 bases between. This CDR3 has 17 amino acids. CDR3 region: CASGLSPLGRRDYGYTF. CDR3 bases: TGTGCTAGTGGTTTGTCCCCCTTAGGACGGCGGGACTATGGCTACACCTTC.

This clone occurred once. This sequence joins TRBV6-5 and TRBJ1-6; tentatively, D is TRBD1 (6 bases). Trimming removed 2 bases at V and 11 bases at J, with 16 bases between. Germline V gene sequence: CDR1 MNHEY, CDR2 SVGAGI. The CDR3 spans 15 residues. The chain's CDR3 is CASSYGQGLVTPLHF. In DNA, the CDR3 is TGTGCCAGCAGTTACGGGCAGGGGCTGGTAACACCCCTCCACTTT.

The rearrangement joins TRBV27 to TRBJ1-2; 9 bases match TRBD1. With 5 bases clipped from V and 6 bases from J, the junction kept 1 base outside the gene matches. The germline V gene has CDR1 MNHEY and CDR2 SMNVEV (reference sequence). The CDR3 sequence is 12 residues long. The CDR3 bases are TGTGCCAGCAGTGGGACAGGGCATGGCTACACCTTC. It specifies CASSGTGHGYTF.

The V call is TRBV5-1, the J call TRBJ2-3; TRBD2 agrees at 10 bases. The germline V gene has CDR1 SGHRS and CDR2 YFSETQ. The trim removed 3 bases at V and 10 bases at J, leaving 11 bases unmatched. The CDR3 contains 15 residues. DNA of the CDR3: TGCGCCAGCAGCTCAGACCCGATCCTAGCGGGGGCGCAGTATTTT. This gives the protein CASSSDPILAGAQYF.

This chain uses TRBV2 with TRBJ1-1; D is ambiguous. CDR1 and CDR2 from the germline V gene are SNHLY and FYNNEI. The CDR3 is 13 residues long. Trimming stripped 4 bases from V and 7 bases from J, with 13 bases between. CDR3 nucleotide sequence: TGTGCCAGCAGTGCCGAGAGGAATTTTGAAGCTTTCTTT. It translates to CASSAERNFEAFF.

The rearrangement uses TRBV12-5 and TRBJ2-7, with 8 nucleotides matching TRBD2. CDR1 is LGHNT, CDR2 FRNRAP, per germline. This CDR3 comprises 14 residues. V dropped 7 bases and J dropped 0; count of bases not matched to a gene: 5. The CDR3 is CASARGGSSYEQYF. In nucleotides, the CDR3 is TGTGCTAGTGCCCGGGGGGGAAGCTCCTACGAGCAGTACTTC.

The CDR3 is CASSLAGQGGDTQYF. For the CDR3, the DNA is TGTGCCAGCAGCTTGGCCGGACAGGGGGGAGATACGCAGTATTTT. The chain has TRBV5-6 and TRBJ2-3; 10 bases match TRBD1. V lost 0 bases and J lost 5; bases outside the gene matches: 3. Germline V gene lookup returns CDR1 SGHDT and CDR2 YYEEEE. This CDR3 is built from 15 residues.

The rearrangement links TRBV3-1 (or the pseudogene TRBV3-2) to TRBJ1-1, with D perhaps matching TRBD1 (6 bases). The CDR3 length is 16 residues. Trimming removed 0 bases from V and 1 base from J, with 12 bases in between. Germline V CDR1 and CDR2: LGHDT, YNNKEL (reference sequence). CDR3 protein: CASSQDPPGENTEAFF. The CDR3 DNA reads as TGTGCCAGCAGCCAAGATCCCCCAGGGGAGAACACTGAAGCTTTCTTT.

Concerning this clone: A junction end diverges from the germline sequence, so it may reflect a read error. The genes are TRBV5-6 and TRBJ2-7, with D unclear. The CDR3 extends over 11 amino acids. Looked up from germline, CDR1 is SGHDT and CDR2 is YYEEEE. The CDR3 is CASSLARRVAF. DNA for the CDR3: TGTGCCAGCAGCTTGGCCCGACGGGTGGCGTTC.

The chain is built from TRBV6-5 and TRBJ1-1, with D perhaps TRBD1 (5 bases). The CDR3 is 14 amino acids. CDR1 is MNHEY, CDR2 SVGAGI, per germline. Trimming removed 4 bases at V and 4 bases at J, with 13 bases between. CDR3 region: CASSWDSGVTEAFF. The DNA of the CDR3 is TGTGCCAGCAGTTGGGACTCGGGAGTCACTGAAGCTTTCTTT.

The chain recombines TRBV13 with TRBJ2-2; TRBD1 agrees at 8 bases. The CDR3 runs to 15 residues. J was trimmed by 6 bases and V by 5 bases; bases with no gene match: 8. CDR1 is PRHDT and CDR2 is FYEKMQ in the germline V gene (reference sequence). CDR3 region: CASSRTGQGPGELFF. CDR3 in DNA: TGTGCCAGCAGCCGAACCGGACAGGGTCCCGGGGAGCTGTTTTTT.

The chain recombines TRBV24-1 with TRBJ2-7, with TRBD1 identical over 7 bases. Germline trimming cut 4 bases from V and 2 bases from J; bases unmatched to any gene: 7. This CDR3 contains 15 residues. The germline V gene has CDR1 KGHDR and CDR2 SFDVKD. The CDR3 DNA is TGTGCCACCAGTGACTCCGGGACAGTACCCTACGAGCAGTACTTC. This translates into CATSDSGTVPYEQYF.

This chain joins TRBV2 and TRBJ2-1, with 7 bases identical to TRBD1. Per germline, CDR1 SNHLY and CDR2 FYNNEI. The CDR3 consists of 14 residues. V lost 3 bases and J lost 4; bases outside the gene matches: 3. CDR3 sequence (DNA): TGTGCCAGCAGTGATATGGACAGGTACAATGAGCAGTTCTTC. Protein: CASSDMDRYNEQFF.

The gene calls are TRBV7-9 and TRBJ1-4; 8 nucleotides match TRBD1. From germline, CDR1 is SEHNR and CDR2 FQNEAQ (reference sequence). V dropped 5 bases and J dropped 8; count of bases not matched to a gene: 7. The CDR3 length is 14 residues. CDR3 sequence reads: CASSLGQGREKLFF. For the CDR3, the DNA is TGTGCCAGCAGCCTCGGACAGGGTCGGGAAAAACTGTTTTTT.

The V and J genes are TRBV5-1 and TRBJ1-1; D is perhaps TRBD1 (5 bases). V was cut by 1 base and J by 4 bases, with 17 bases left in between. The CDR3 runs 16 residues. The V gene's germline CDR1 is SGHRS and CDR2 YFSETQ. Here the CDR3 reads CASSLSASMGGTEAFF. The CDR3 nucleotides read TGCGCCAGCAGCTTGTCCGCCAGTATGGGGGGCACTGAAGCTTTCTTT.

V and J are TRBV2 and TRBJ2-7; TRBD2 agrees at 10 bases. With V trimmed by 1 base and J by 7 bases, 7 bases remained unmatched. From germline, CDR1 is SNHLY and CDR2 FYNNEI. The CDR3 covers 15 residues. The CDR3 protein is CASSEDLAGGREQYF. CDR3 nucleotide sequence: TGTGCCAGCAGTGAAGATTTAGCGGGGGGCCGAGAGCAGTACTTC.

Written as DNA, the CDR3 is TGTGCCAGTAGTAGGGGTTCGGGGGGACCGAATGAGCAGTTCTTC. This translates into CASSRGSGGPNEQFF. The gene calls are TRBV19 and TRBJ2-1; 7 nucleotides line up with TRBD2. Germline assignment: CDR1 LNHDA and CDR2 SQIVND (reference sequence). J lost 7 bases, V lost 4 bases, and 10 bases had no gene match. The CDR3 is made up of 15 amino acids.

The rearrangement links TRBV2 to TRBJ2-1; 10 positions match TRBD2. Per germline, CDR1 SNHLY and CDR2 FYNNEI. CDR3 size: 16 residues. V lost 4 bases to trimming and J lost 2 bases; unmatched junction nucleotides: 5. The CDR3 bases are TGTGCCAGCAGTGTCGGGAGCGGGGGGGCCTACAATGAGCAGTTCTTC. Its protein is CASSVGSGGAYNEQFF.

In this sample, this clone turned up once. The chain is built from TRBV10-2 and TRBJ2-3; D gene ambiguous. Germline loops: CDR1 WSHSY, CDR2 SAAADI. The CDR3 totals 14 residues. The V and J ends lost 6 bases and 2 bases respectively, with 12 bases between them. The CDR3 here is CASRFQRDTDTQYF. The CDR3 region has the DNA TGCGCCAGCAGGTTTCAGCGAGACACAGATACGCAGTATTTT.

CDR3 region: CATSDSTGYNEQFF. The CDR3, as DNA: TGTGCCACCAGTGATTCCACAGGTTACAATGAGCAGTTCTTC. V is TRBV24-1 and J is TRBJ2-1; D is possibly TRBD1 (5 bases). CDR1 and CDR2 from the germline V gene are KGHDR and SFDVKD. The CDR3 extends over 14 amino acids. The V end was cut by 2 bases, the J end by 4 bases, with 8 bases between.

CDR3 sequence reads: CASRLGAGQGEKLFF. The DNA of the CDR3 is TGCGCCAGCAGACTTGGGGCCGGACAAGGTGAAAAACTGTTTTTT. This chain connects TRBV5-1 to TRBJ1-4; perhaps TRBD1 as D (5 bases). The CDR3 consists of 15 residues. CDR1 and CDR2 from the germline V gene are SGHRS and YFSETQ. V lost 5 bases, J lost 7 bases, and 18 bases lay in between.

The rearrangement joins TRBV4-2 to TRBJ2-3; D ambiguous. The V end lost 0 bases, the J end lost 1 base, and 8 bases lay between the germline ends. The germline gives CDR1 LGHNA, CDR2 YNFKEQ. The CDR3 covers 15 residues. The CDR3 sequence: CASSQDFEGTDTQYF. The DNA for the CDR3 is TGTGCCAGCAGCCAAGATTTTGAGGGCACAGATACGCAGTATTTT.